The sequence of this T cell receptor beta chain was determined in a study of T-cell reconstitution after alpha-beta-depleted transplantation in children. Unique molecular identifiers were used to barcode this TCRbeta library. TCRdb called the PCR reads again in MiXCR, with one record for every CDR3 protein. The data show 300,000 or so distinct CDR3 sequences, more than 9% seen once. Trimming removed 3 bases from V and 0 bases from J, with 9 bases in between. The length of the CDR3 is 14 residues. Germline values: CDR1 ENHRY, CDR2 SYGVKD. In its sample, this clonotype was seen many times. The receptor's source is a human donor who donated a stem cell graft to a child with SCID. The source was PBMCs from the stem cell graft donor, collected from the stem cell graft. The rearrangement links TRBV10-3 to TRBJ2-7; D is unresolved. CDR3 nucleotide sequence: TGTGCCATCAGTGACAGGTGGGGCTCCTACGAGCAGTACTTC. As protein: CAISDRWGSYEQYF.